This T cell receptor beta chain was recovered during a study of shared clonotypes between healthy human individuals. Study overall: Donors had three CD4 naive, three CD4 memory, two CD8 naive and one CD8 memory plate apiece.

Generated by immunoSEQ multiplex PCR, the TCRdb table keeps only in-frame clones and is missing some. The sample lists 1.6 million or so clones; around 95% were seen once. The CDR3 contains 13 residues. From germline, CDR1 is SNHLY and CDR2 FYNNEI. Trimming shortened V by 6 bases and J by 1 base, and 9 bases separated the two germline ends. The sequenced sample consisted of naive CD4+ T cells sorted from blood. Subset here: CD45RA+ positively selected. The TCR comes from a man younger than 45 in good health. V is TRBV2 and J is TRBJ1-1, with D possibly being TRBD1 (5 bases). The CDR3 region has the DNA TGTGCCAGCAGCATAGGGGCGAACACTGAAGCTTTCTTT. Translating it yields CASSIGANTEAFF.